This entry lists 6 T cell receptor beta chains sequenced from one sample in a study of control samples from healthy donors and cancer patients. Sequenced by immunoSEQ multiplex PCR; TCRdb stores in-frame clones only, minus some. This sample has 110,000 or so clones, with over 75% found just once. Sequenced sample: blood. Source of these receptors: a human donor in good health. The donor label of this sample is uncertain.

This chain joins TRBV5-1 and TRBJ1-6; weak D call: TRBD1 (5 bases). The CDR3 consists of 17 residues. Germline V gene lookup returns CDR1 SGHRS and CDR2 YFSETQ. V was shortened by 0 bases and J by 0 bases, with 10 bases between the two germline ends. The CDR3: CASSLEGIGSYNSPLHF. CDR3 sequence (DNA): TGCGCCAGCAGCTTGGAGGGGATCGGCTCCTATAATTCACCCCTCCACTTT. Variable domain in full (rest from reference TRBV5-1 and TRBJ1-6): KAGVTQTPRYLIKTRGQQVTLSCSPISGHRSVSWYQQTPGQGLQFLFEYFSETQRNKGNFPGRFSGRQFSNSRSEMNVSTLELGDSALYLCASSLEGIGSYNSPLHFGNGTRLTVT.

The J gene is TRBJ2-7, the V gene TRBV5-5, with D unresolved. This CDR3 comprises 11 residues. Germline V gives CDR1 SGHKS, CDR2 YYEKEE (reference sequence). V lost 2 bases to trimming and J lost 7 bases, with 7 bases between them. The CDR3 here is CASSFIHEQYF. The CDR3 region has the DNA TGTGCCAGCAGCTTCATACATGAGCAGTACTTC.

The chain joins TRBV5-1 to TRBJ2-5; D possibly corresponds to TRBD2 (5 bases). The germline V gene encodes CDR1 SGHRS and CDR2 YFSETQ. Deletions cut 1 base from V and 6 bases from J, with 10 bases between. The CDR3 runs 13 residues. CDR3 coding DNA: TGCGCCAGCAGCTTGTTCGGGGAGAAGACCCAGTACTTC. This encodes CASSLFGEKTQYF.

V gene TRBV25-1 combines with J gene TRBJ2-7, with 7 bases lining up with TRBD1. The CDR3 has 15 amino acids. CDR1 MGHDK and CDR2 SYGVNS come from the germline V gene. The V segment lost 3 bases and the J segment 3 bases; nucleotides outside the gene matches: 8. CDR3 region: CASSELEGAYYEQYF. The CDR3 nucleotides read TGTGCCAGCAGTGAGCTTGAGGGGGCATACTACGAGCAGTACTTC.

The sample holds one count of this clone. This sequence joins TRBV2 and TRBJ2-7, with 9 bases identical to TRBD2. The CDR3 runs to 13 residues. The V gene's germline CDR1 is SNHLY and CDR2 FYNNEI. Trimming took 7 bases from V and 6 from J; bases not matched to a gene: 7. The CDR3, as DNA: TGTGCCAGCACTTTGCGGGGGGGTGGCGAGCAGTACTTC. Translated: CASTLRGGGEQYF. Combining the CDR3 with reference TRBV2 and TRBJ2-7 gives the whole variable domain EPEVTQTPSHQVTQMGQEVILRCVPISNHLYFYWYRQILGQKVEFLVSFYNNEISEKSEIFDDQFSVERPDGSNFTLKIRSTKLEDSAMYFCASTLRGGGEQYFGPGTRLTVT.

This clone is a singleton in its sample. CDR3 loop: CASGTGTDLGYTF. The CDR3 DNA reads TGTGCTAGTGGAACCGGGACGGACCTTGGCTACACCTTC. The J gene is TRBJ1-2, the V gene TRBV12-5; TRBD1 is a possible D gene (5 bases). Between the trimmed V and J ends, which lost 6 bases and 7 bases, there was a span of 15 bases. The V gene's germline CDR1 is LGHNT and CDR2 FRNRAP. The length of the CDR3 is 13 residues.